The 12 T cell receptor beta chains reported below all come from one sample, sequenced in a study of cytomegalovirus exposure and HLA in healthy donors. Data came from immunoSEQ multiplex PCR; TCRdb stores just in-frame clones and leaves some out. The sample has about 130,000 clones; roughly nine tenths are singletons. The material sequenced was PBMCs. The receptors stem from a woman younger than 30 in good health and CMV-seropositive.

The rearrangement links TRBV28 to TRBJ2-3; 15 bases match TRBD2. Germline V gene data show CDR1 as MDHEN and CDR2 as SYDVKM. The CDR3 totals 17 residues. J was trimmed by 3 bases and V by 4 bases; bases with no gene match: 5. This CDR3 reads CASSSGTSGGSTDTQYF. The CDR3 bases are TGTGCCAGCAGTTCTGGGACTAGCGGGGGGTCAACAGATACGCAGTATTTT.

This chain uses TRBV6-5 with TRBJ1-1; 10 bases fit TRBD1. The trim removed 4 bases at V and 3 bases at J, leaving 8 bases unmatched. Germline V CDR1 and CDR2: MNHEY, SVGAGI. CDR3 length equals 16 residues. The CDR3 loop reads CASSLRGTGVDTEAFF. CDR3 sequence (DNA): TGTGCCAGCAGTTTGCGAGGGACAGGGGTTGACACTGAAGCTTTCTTT.

This chain links TRBV4-1 with TRBJ1-3; D call uncertain. The CDR3 spans 14 residues. Germline CDR1 and CDR2: MGHRA and YSYEKL. The V and J ends lost 6 bases and 4 bases respectively, with 13 bases between them. In nucleotides, the CDR3 is TGCGCCAGCAGTATAAATGCAGGAGGAAACACCATATATTTT. Translating gives CASSINAGGNTIYF.

The chain combines TRBV6-1 with TRBJ2-7; perhaps TRBD1 as D (5 bases). V was pared by 6 bases and J by 2 bases, with 5 bases between. The CDR3 loop spans 11 amino acids. The germline gives CDR1 MNHNS, CDR2 SASEGT. The CDR3 DNA reads TGTGCCAGCAGGGACACCTACGAGCAGTACTTC. Protein: CASRDTYEQYF.

The chain employs TRBV4-2 and TRBJ1-4, with TRBD1 matching 8 bases. The ends lost 5 bases at V and 13 bases at J; junction bases unmatched: 6. The CDR3 runs 12 residues. Germline values: CDR1 LGHNA, CDR2 YNFKEQ. The CDR3 DNA sequence: TGTGCCAGCAGCAAGGACAGGGTTTTACTGTTTTTT. Translated, it gives CASSKDRVLLFF.

The rearrangement uses TRBV28 and TRBJ2-7; D not resolved. V was shortened by 5 bases and J by 7 bases, with 18 bases between the two germline ends. The CDR3 has 14 residues. Germline values: CDR1 MDHEN, CDR2 SYDVKM. CDR3 in amino acids: CASSQVAPVKEQYF. In DNA form, the CDR3 reads TGTGCCAGCAGTCAGGTGGCCCCCGTCAAGGAGCAGTACTTC.

The chain combines TRBV5-1 with TRBJ1-6, with 7 bases that match TRBD1. This CDR3 region has 16 residues. CDR1 SGHRS and CDR2 YFSETQ come from the germline V gene. V was pared by 4 bases and J by 7 bases, with 11 bases of the junction left unmatched. The CDR3: CASSPRLDRPNSPLHF. The CDR3 DNA is TGCGCCAGCAGCCCCCGCCTGGACAGGCCAAATTCACCCCTCCACTTT. Full variable domain (outside the CDR3, taken from reference TRBV5-1 and TRBJ1-6): KAGVTQTPRYLIKTRGQQVTLSCSPISGHRSVSWYQQTPGQGLQFLFEYFSETQRNKGNFPGRFSGRQFSNSRSEMNVSTLELGDSALYLCASSPRLDRPNSPLHFGNGTRLTVT.

The chain has TRBV28 and TRBJ1-5, with 7 positions matching TRBD1. With V trimmed by 4 bases and J by 9 bases, 12 bases remained unmatched. Germline CDR1 MDHEN, CDR2 SYDVKM. The CDR3 consists of 15 residues. As DNA, the CDR3 is TGTGCCAGCAGTTCCCTCGACAGGGCACAACGGCCCCAGCATTTT. The encoded protein is CASSSLDRAQRPQHF.

Only one count was recorded for this clone. The chain links TRBV7-3 to TRBJ1-2, with TRBD1 matching over 11 bases. The CDR3 loop spans 15 amino acids. V shed 5 bases and J 7 bases; nucleotides not matched to a gene: 9. CDR1 and CDR2 from the germline V gene are SGHTA and FQGTGA. The CDR3 is CASSNRTGGKVGYTF. The CDR3, as DNA: TGTGCCAGCAGCAACCGGACAGGGGGCAAGGTTGGCTACACCTTC.

The gene calls are TRBV6-5 and TRBJ1-4, with 7 bases matching TRBD1. V gave up 6 bases and J gave up 5 bases; unmatched junction bases: 6. The CDR3 totals 14 residues. CDR1 is MNHEY, CDR2 SVGAGI, per germline. CDR3 sequence reads: CASRNTRGNEKLFF. CDR3 nucleotides: TGTGCCAGCAGGAACACCAGGGGGAATGAAAAACTGTTTTTT.

The V call is TRBV5-6, the J call TRBJ2-1, with 11 nucleotides matching TRBD1. The CDR3 totals 15 residues. Per germline, CDR1 SGHDT and CDR2 YYEEEE. V trimming: 0 bases; J trimming: 7 bases; junction bases outside the gene matches: 3. In nucleotides, the CDR3 is TGTGCCAGCAGCTTGGTAGGACAGGGGGCTAATGAGCAGTTCTTC. Translation: CASSLVGQGANEQFF.

V gene TRBV5-8 combines with J gene TRBJ1-3, with D tentatively TRBD1 (5 bases). This CDR3 spans 12 amino acids. Germline CDR1 is SGHTS and CDR2 is YDEGEE. Trimming stripped 4 bases from V and 8 bases from J, with 10 bases between. This CDR3 is CASSLQGHTIYF. The CDR3 DNA reads TGTGCCAGCAGCCTTCAGGGTCACACCATATATTTT.